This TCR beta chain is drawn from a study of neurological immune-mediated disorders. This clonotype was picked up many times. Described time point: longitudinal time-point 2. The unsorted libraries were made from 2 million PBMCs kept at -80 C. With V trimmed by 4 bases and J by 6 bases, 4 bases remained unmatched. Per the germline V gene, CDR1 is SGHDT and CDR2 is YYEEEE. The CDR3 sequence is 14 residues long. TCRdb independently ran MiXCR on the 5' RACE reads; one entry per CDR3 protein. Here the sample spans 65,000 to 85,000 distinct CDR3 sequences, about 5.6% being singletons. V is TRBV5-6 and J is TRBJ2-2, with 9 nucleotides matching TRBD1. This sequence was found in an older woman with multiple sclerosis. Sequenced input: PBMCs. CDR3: CASSAGQGSGELFF. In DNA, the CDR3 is TGTGCCAGCAGCGCGGGACAGGGTTCCGGGGAGCTGTTTTTT.